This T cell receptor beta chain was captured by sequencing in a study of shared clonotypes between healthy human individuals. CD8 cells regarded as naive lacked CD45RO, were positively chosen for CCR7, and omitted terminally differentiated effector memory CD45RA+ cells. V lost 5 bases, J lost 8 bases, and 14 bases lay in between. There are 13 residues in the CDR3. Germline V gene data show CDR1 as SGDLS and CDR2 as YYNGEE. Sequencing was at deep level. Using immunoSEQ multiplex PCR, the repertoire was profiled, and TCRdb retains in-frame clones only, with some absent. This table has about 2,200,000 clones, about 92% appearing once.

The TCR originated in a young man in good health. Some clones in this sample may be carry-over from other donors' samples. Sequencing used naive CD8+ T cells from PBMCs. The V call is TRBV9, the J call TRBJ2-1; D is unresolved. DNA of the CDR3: TGTGCCAGCAGTGAGCCGAACCGGGATGAGCAGTTCTTC. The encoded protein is CASSEPNRDEQFF.